This T cell receptor (beta chain) was sequenced during a study of CD8 T cells in ankylosing spondylitis. TCRdb reprocessed the 5' RACE reads via MiXCR and lists one record per CDR3 protein. The sample lists a few hundred thousand distinct CDR3 sequences; 8% to 11% were seen once. Germline V gives CDR1 SGHTA, CDR2 FQGTGA. This CDR3 contains 14 residues. V shed 5 bases, J shed 7 bases, and the junction held 5 bases outside the gene matches. This clonotype was seen ten or more times. Antigen: not known. Study-level points and caveats: Relatively scarce in peripheral blood, disease-linked clones were CD8+. Ankylosing spondylitis blood appeared to carry a characteristic TCR beta motif of under ten highly homologous variants.

Sample: blood, either unsorted or a sorted T cell fraction (not recorded which). The chain recombines TRBV7-3 with TRBJ2-4; 10 bases line up with TRBD1. This TCR was recovered from a male donor with ankylosing spondylitis or in good health (not recorded which). CDR3 sequence: CASSQPGQGNIQYF. The CDR3 DNA reads TGTGCCAGCAGCCAACCGGGACAGGGGAACATTCAGTACTTC.